This T cell receptor beta chain was captured by sequencing in a study of blood T cell repertoires in COVID-19. In the study overall: T cells, B-cell-depleted T cells, or PBMCs provided the cDNA or gDNA that served as material.

Living in 25 or so US areas, the participants were between roughly 18 and 89 years of age. Germline-derived CDR1 and CDR2 are MDHEN and SYDVKM. The CDR3 contains 13 residues. The junction had 12 bases not matched to a gene; V was cut back by 6 bases and J by 12 bases. This clone was seen only once. Libraries were prepared by immunoSEQ multiplex PCR; TCRdb keeps only in-frame clonotypes and omits some of them. In the table there are 250,000 to 350,000 clones, nearly 90% of which are singletons. V is TRBV28 and J is TRBJ2-7; 9 nucleotides align to TRBD1. The sample comprised PBMCs or T cells enriched from blood (not recorded which). This clonotype was sampled from a woman aged 18-29 years with acute COVID-19. CDR3 coding DNA: TGTGCCAGCAGCCCAGGGACAGGGAGGAAACTGTACTTC. The encoded protein is CASSPGTGRKLYF.